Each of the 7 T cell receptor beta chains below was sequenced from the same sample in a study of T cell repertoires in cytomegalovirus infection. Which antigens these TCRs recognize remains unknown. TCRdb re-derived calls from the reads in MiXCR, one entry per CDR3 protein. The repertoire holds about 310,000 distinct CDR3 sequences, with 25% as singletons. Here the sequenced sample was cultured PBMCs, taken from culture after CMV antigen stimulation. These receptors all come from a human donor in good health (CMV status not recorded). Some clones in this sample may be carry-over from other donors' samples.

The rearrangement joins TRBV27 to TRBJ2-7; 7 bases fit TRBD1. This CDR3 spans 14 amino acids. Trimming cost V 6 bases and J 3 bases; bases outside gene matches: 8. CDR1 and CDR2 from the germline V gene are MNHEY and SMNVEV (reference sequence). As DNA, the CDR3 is TGTGCCAGCAGCGATAAGAGGACAGGCTACGAGCAGTACGTC. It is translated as CASSDKRTGYEQYV.

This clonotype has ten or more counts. CDR3 region: CASSTSVRYEQYF. The CDR3 DNA follows: TGTGCCAGCAGCACTAGTGTACGCTACGAGCAGTACTTC. The chain couples TRBV7-2 to TRBJ2-7, with TRBD2 as a possible D gene (5 bases). Trimming shortened V by 5 bases and J by 3 bases, and 11 bases separated the two germline ends. The CDR3 contains 13 residues. CDR1 SGHTA and CDR2 FQGNSA come from the germline V gene.

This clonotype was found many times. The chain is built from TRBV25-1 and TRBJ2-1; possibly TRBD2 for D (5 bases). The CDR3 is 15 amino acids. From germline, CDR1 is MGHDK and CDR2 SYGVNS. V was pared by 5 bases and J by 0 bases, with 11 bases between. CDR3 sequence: CASSRAGSSYNEQFF. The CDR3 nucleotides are TGTGCCAGCAGTAGGGCGGGTAGCTCCTACAATGAGCAGTTCTTC.

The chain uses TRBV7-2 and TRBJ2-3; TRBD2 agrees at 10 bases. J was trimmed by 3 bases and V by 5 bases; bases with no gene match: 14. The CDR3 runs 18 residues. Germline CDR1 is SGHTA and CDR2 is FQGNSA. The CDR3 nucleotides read TGTGCCAGCAGCCGACTAGCGGGCGCCCTTTCTGTGACAGATACGCAGTATTTT. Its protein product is CASSRLAGALSVTDTQYF.

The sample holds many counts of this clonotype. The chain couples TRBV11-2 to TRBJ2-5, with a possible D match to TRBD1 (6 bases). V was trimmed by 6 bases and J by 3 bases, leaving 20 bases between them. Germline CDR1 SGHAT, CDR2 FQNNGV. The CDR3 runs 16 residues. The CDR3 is CASRPLPGQRKETQYF. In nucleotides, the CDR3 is TGTGCCAGCAGACCTCTTCCGGGACAAAGGAAAGAGACCCAGTACTTC.

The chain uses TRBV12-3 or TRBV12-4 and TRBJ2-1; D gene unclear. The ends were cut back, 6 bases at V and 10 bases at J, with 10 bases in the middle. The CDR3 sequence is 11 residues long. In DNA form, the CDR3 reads TGTGCCAGCAGCCACGGCCCAGAGCAGTTCTTC. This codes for CASSHGPEQFF.

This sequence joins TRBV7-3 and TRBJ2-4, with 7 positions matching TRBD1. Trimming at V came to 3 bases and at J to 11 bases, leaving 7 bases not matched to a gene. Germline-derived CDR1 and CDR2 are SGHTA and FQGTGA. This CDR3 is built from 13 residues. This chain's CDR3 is CASSFARQGLQYF. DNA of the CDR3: TGTGCCAGCAGCTTTGCGAGACAGGGCCTTCAGTACTTC.